This entry concerns a single TCR beta chain. This may be a read error: a much more frequent sequence differs by one nucleotide. The sample originates from a study of CD8+CD57+ T cells in acquired aplastic anemia. CD8+CD57+ cell expansion had been shown by flow cytometry in patients chosen for sequencing. Acquired aplastic anemia of severe grade affected all patients. Blood sampling was performed on the patients, and none of them had received therapy by then. Germline V gives CDR1 ENHRY, CDR2 SYGVKD. The CDR3 is 13 amino acids. Genomic DNA, serving as template, underwent TCR beta VDJ and CDR3 profiling. In TCRdb, the reads were re-called with MiXCR into one record per CDR3 protein. The data contain around 150,000 distinct CDR3 sequences, less than 60% of them seen just once; the ten biggest clones take up around 3%.

The specimen sequenced was sorted CD4+, CD8+, or CD8+CD57+ T cells (not recorded which) from PBMCs. The chain uses TRBV10-3 and TRBJ2-7; 8 positions match TRBD1. The source is a human donor with aplastic anemia. The CDR3 bases are TGTGCCAGCAGCCGGGACAGGTCCTACGGGCAGTACTTC. Translation: CASSRDRSYGQYF.